This passage covers 23 T cell receptor beta chains from one sample sequenced in a study of CD8+CD57+ T cells in acquired aplastic anemia. TCR beta VDJ and CDR3 were profiled, and genomic DNA was the template. From the reads, TCRdb called clonotypes with MiXCR, one entry per CDR3 protein. The table has around 400,000 distinct CDR3 sequences, about 70% seen once; the top ten hold under 5%. Sequenced: sorted CD4+, CD8+, or CD8+CD57+ T cells (not recorded which) from PBMCs. The receptors derive from a human donor in good health, serving as a control.

The chain combines TRBV9 with TRBJ2-5; the match to TRBD1 covers 9 bases. The V and J ends lost 3 bases and 5 bases, in that order; junction bases with no gene match: 5. Germline CDR1 and CDR2: SGDLS and YYNGEE. The CDR3 runs 14 residues. The CDR3 sequence is CASSDSGQGETQYF. CDR3 sequence (DNA): TGTGCCAGCAGCGACTCCGGACAGGGGGAGACCCAGTACTTC.

In the case of this clonotype: Given the absence of the conserved phenylalanine or tryptophan at the CDR3 end, a read error is likely. Because the CDR3's place on the DNA is in doubt, the DNA is left out and the CDR3 is given as listed by TCRdb. The rearrangement uses TRBV10-1 and TRBJ2-7; the D call of TRBD1 is as the table states it, not checked on the DNA. The CDR3 sequence runs 15 residues, both termini included. Germline CDR1 and CDR2: WNHNN and SYGVQD (reference sequence). CDR3 in amino acids: CASSVGYRETQEQSY.

In its sample, this clonotype was seen many times. The V and J genes are TRBV5-5 and TRBJ1-5; TRBD1 aligns across 7 bases. The length of the CDR3 is 14 residues. The J segment lost 7 bases and the V segment lost 1 base, leaving 5 bases of the junction unmatched. Germline V gene sequence: CDR1 SGHKS, CDR2 YYEKEE (reference sequence). Here the CDR3 reads CASSLILQGQPQHF. CDR3 nucleotides: TGTGCCAGCAGCTTGATTTTACAGGGGCAGCCCCAGCATTTT.

V usage is TRBV6-5 and J usage is TRBJ2-2; D is possibly TRBD1 (7 bases). V lost 7 bases, J lost 5 bases, and 20 bases lay in between. The CDR3 runs 16 residues. The germline V gene has CDR1 MNHEY and CDR2 SVGAGI. CDR3 loop: CASTLAVTGRTGELFF. CDR3 DNA sequence: TGTGCCAGCACATTAGCCGTGACAGGGAGGACCGGGGAGCTGTTTTTT.

This clonotype is a singleton in its sample. The genes are TRBV10-3 and TRBJ2-1, with 13 bases matching TRBD2. Losses at the gene ends were 5 bases for V and 12 bases for J; bases not matched to a gene: 13. Germline lookup yields CDR1 ENHRY and CDR2 SYGVKD. The CDR3 length is 16 residues. The CDR3 loop is CAISRGTSGETDTQFF. The CDR3 DNA reads as TGTGCCATCAGTCGCGGGACTAGCGGGGAGACAGATACGCAGTTCTTC.

The chain combines TRBV7-9 with TRBJ1-2; D perhaps matches TRBD1 (5 bases). CDR1 is SEHNR, CDR2 FQNEAQ, per germline (reference sequence). The length of the CDR3 is 15 residues. The V end was cut by 2 bases, the J end by 12 bases, with 22 bases between. CDR3 sequence: CASSLMTRRGNDHTF. CDR3 DNA: TGTGCCAGCAGCTTAATGACGCGACGGGGGAATGACCACACCTTC.

Regarding this clonotype: A read error may account for a junction end that differs from germline. V is TRBV10-2 and J is TRBJ1-1, with D unresolved. The CDR3 has 11 amino acids. Germline CDR1 and CDR2: WSHSY and SAAADI. CDR3 in amino acids: CASNPGWEPFF. The CDR3 nucleotides read TGCGCCAGCAACCCTGGCTGGGAACCTTTCTTC.

The gene calls are TRBV12-3 or TRBV12-4 and TRBJ1-3, with D unclear. The CDR3 loop spans 13 amino acids. Trimming removed 6 bases at V and 2 bases at J, with 8 bases between. The CDR3 coding sequence is TGTGCCAGCAGCCAGTCCCCTGGAAACACCATATATTTT. The encoded protein is CASSQSPGNTIYF.

The V gene is TRBV20-1, the J gene TRBJ1-2; D is ambiguous. CDR1 is DFQATT and CDR2 is SNEGSKA in the germline V gene (reference sequence). The CDR3 totals 13 residues. Trimming pared 6 bases from V and 2 bases from J, leaving 13 bases between. The CDR3 DNA reads TGCAGTGCCAGTACCGGCGGCAACTATGGCTACACCTTC. Translated, it gives CSASTGGNYGYTF.

The rearrangement links TRBV20-1 to TRBJ2-1, with no clear D. The CDR3 has 15 amino acids. Germline V gene data show CDR1 as DFQATT and CDR2 as SNEGSKA (reference sequence). Deletions cut 6 bases from V and 0 bases from J, with 15 bases between. This CDR3 reads CSAYPYTSSYNEQFF. CDR3 bases: TGCAGTGCCTACCCCTACACGAGCTCCTACAATGAGCAGTTCTTC.

This clonotype was counted ten times or more. The chain joins TRBV7-2 to TRBJ1-2; D is unresolved. Trimming stripped 4 bases from V and 4 bases from J, with 13 bases between. Germline loops: CDR1 SGHTA, CDR2 FQGNSA. The CDR3 runs 14 residues. The CDR3 sequence: CASSSYSSSYGYTF. CDR3 nucleotide sequence: TGTGCCAGCAGCTCGTACAGTTCCAGCTATGGCTACACCTTC.

V usage is TRBV7-3 and J usage is TRBJ2-5; the D is unclear. V was cut by 4 bases and J by 14 bases, with 26 bases left in between. The CDR3 has 15 amino acids. Germline CDR1 reads SGHTA; CDR2 reads FQGTGA. The CDR3 is CASSSSWGTYEQYYF. CDR3 DNA: TGTGCCAGCAGCTCGTCGTGGGGAACTTACGAGCAGTACTACTTC.

This clonotype has just a few counts. This clone may be a read error of a much larger clone one base away. This rearrangement joins TRBV12-3 or TRBV12-4 to TRBJ2-1; 9 positions agree with TRBD2. CDR3 length: 15 residues. V shed 6 bases and J 4 bases; nucleotides not matched to a gene: 7. The CDR3 spells CASSFTSGYYNEQFF. In nucleotides, the CDR3 is TGTGCCAGCAGCTTTACTAGCGGGTATTACAATGAGCAGTTCTTC.

As regards this clonotype: A junction boundary mismatches the germline segment, possibly from a read error. The J gene is TRBJ2-3, the V gene TRBV5-1, with a possible D match to TRBD2 (5 bases). Germline lookup yields CDR1 SGHRS and CDR2 YFSETQ. The CDR3 has 16 residues. CDR3 DNA: TGTGCCAGCAGCTTATCCATGGCGAGCGGTACAGATACGCAGTATTTT. Protein: CASSLSMASGTDTQYF.

This clonotype was found many times. The chain combines TRBV7-2 with TRBJ1-1, with TRBD1 identical over 11 bases. The CDR3 has 13 amino acids. CDR1 and CDR2 (germline): SGHTA, FQGNSA. The V and J ends lost 5 bases and 5 bases, in that order; junction bases with no gene match: 1. The CDR3 here is CASSGQGATEAFF. In nucleotides, the CDR3 is TGTGCCAGCAGCGGACAGGGGGCTACTGAAGCTTTCTTT. Full variable domain (missing parts from reference TRBV7-2 and TRBJ1-1): GAGVSQSPSNKVTEKGKDVELRCDPISGHTALYWYRQSLGQGLEFLIYFQGNSAPDKSGLPSDRFSAERTGGSVSTLTIQRTQQEDSAVYLCASSGQGATEAFFGQGTRLTVV.

The V call is TRBV19, the J call TRBJ2-7, with 9 nucleotides matching TRBD1. The CDR3 consists of 14 residues. Trimming removed 5 bases from V and 7 bases from J; junction bases left unmatched: 9. Germline V gives CDR1 LNHDA, CDR2 SQIVND (reference sequence). CDR3 loop: CASSVGTGLGEQYF. CDR3 DNA: TGTGCCAGTAGTGTCGGGACAGGGCTGGGTGAGCAGTACTTC.

A word on this clonotype: The junction departs from germline at one end; a sequencing error may be responsible. The chain couples TRBV10-3 to TRBJ2-2, with 9 nucleotides matching TRBD1. In germline, CDR1 is ENHRY, CDR2 SYGVKD. The CDR3 is 15 amino acids. CDR3: CAISRQGEGSGELFF. The CDR3 DNA follows: TGTGCCATCAGCCGACAGGGGGAAGGTTCCGGTGAGCTGTTTTTT.

For this clonotype: One end of the junction is discordant with germline, which a read error may explain. The chain uses TRBV9 and TRBJ2-2; 9 nucleotides align to TRBD1. Germline CDR1 reads SGDLS; CDR2 reads YYNGEE. This CDR3 is built from 15 residues. The CDR3 sequence is CASSWEQGARGELFF. The CDR3 bases are TGCGCCAGCAGCTGGGAACAGGGGGCGAGGGGGGAGTTGTTTTTT.

Worth noting for this clonotype: Germline and junction disagree at one end, which may indicate a read error. V usage is TRBV15 and J usage is TRBJ2-7, with no clear D. The CDR3 has 12 residues. From germline, CDR1 is LNHNV and CDR2 YYDKDF (reference sequence). The CDR3: CPLGTTGDEQYF. DNA of the CDR3: TGCCCGCTCGGCACAACGGGCGACGAGCAGTACTTC.

The gene calls are TRBV5-4 and TRBJ1-1; 10 bases line up with TRBD1. The V gene's germline CDR1 is SGHNT and CDR2 YYREEE (reference sequence). This CDR3 is built from 14 residues. After removal of 6 bases from V and 5 bases from J, the junction contained 7 bases not matched to a gene. The CDR3 region is CASTPGTGDTEAFF. CDR3 coding DNA: TGTGCCAGCACGCCCGGGACAGGGGATACTGAAGCTTTCTTT.

The chain has TRBV11-3 and TRBJ1-1; D is ambiguous. Trimming shortened V by 0 bases and J by 8 bases, and 13 bases separated the two germline ends. Germline-derived CDR1 and CDR2 are SGHNT and YENEEA. The CDR3 loop spans 14 amino acids. The CDR3: CASSLEGYSTEAFF. The DNA of the CDR3 is TGTGCCAGCAGCTTAGAGGGGTACAGTACCGAAGCTTTCTTT. Complete variable domain (other parts from reference TRBV11-3 and TRBJ1-1): EAGVVQSPRYKIIEKKQPVAFWCNPISGHNTLYWYLQNLGQGPELLIRYENEEAVDDSQLPKDRFSAERLKGVDSTLKIQPAELGDSAVYLCASSLEGYSTEAFFGQGTRLTVV.

This clonotype was recorded many times. This sequence joins TRBV2 and TRBJ2-4, with 9 positions matching TRBD2. Looked up from germline, CDR1 is SNHLY and CDR2 is FYNNEI. V trimming: 6 bases; J trimming: 8 bases; junction bases outside the gene matches: 11. The CDR3 has 15 residues. The CDR3 is CASSAYRGGADIQYF. The CDR3 coding sequence is TGTGCCAGCAGCGCCTACCGCGGGGGGGCGGACATTCAGTACTTC.

The V and J genes are TRBV7-6 and TRBJ2-7; no firm D call. With 0 bases removed from V and 3 bases from J, the gap between germline ends came to 15 bases. CDR3 length equals 16 residues. Germline-derived CDR1 and CDR2 are SGHVS and FNYEAQ. The CDR3 DNA reads as TGTGCCAGCAGCTTAGCTGCCAAATACTCTCACTACGAGCAGTACTTC. Translation gives CASSLAAKYSHYEQYF.